This T cell receptor (beta chain) was recorded in a study of blood T cell repertoires in COVID-19. For the study at large: The origin of the acute and convalescent COVID-19 samples was the United States, Italy and Spain. Sample material is recorded as cDNA or gDNA derived from T cells, B-cell-depleted T cells, or PBMCs.

The CDR3 length is 16 residues. Trimming took 1 base from V and 0 from J; bases not matched to a gene: 2. CDR1 SGDLS and CDR2 YYNGEE come from the germline V gene. Original data processing: For nucleated cells, counts were estimated from reference gene primer amplification. Assay: immunoSEQ multiplex PCR; the TCRdb copy retains only in-frame clones and omits some. V, J and clone size derive from that table, while D and trimming were established from the DNA sequence. The data contain 100,000 or so clones, about 80% of them singletons. This sequence joins TRBV9 and TRBJ2-2, with TRBD2 matching 8 bases. Sequenced input: peripheral blood. The origin of this receptor is a woman in her seventies with acute or convalescent COVID-19. The CDR3 DNA reads as TGTGCCAGCAGCGTAAGCGGGGGCCCGAACACCGGGGAGCTGTTTTTT. This sequence encodes CASSVSGGPNTGELFF.